This T cell receptor beta chain was retrieved from a study of PD-1 blockade in classical Hodgkin lymphoma. Study-wide results and caveats: Sources of repertoire differences remain undefined, possibly disease activity or prior therapy. Relapsed/refractory patients reportedly had the lowest baseline TCR diversity, below newly diagnosed patients, who were below healthy donors.

TCRdb keeps only in-frame clones here, not all; method: immunoSEQ multiplex PCR. The data show fewer than 9,500 clones, about 90% seen once. As for time point: newly diagnosed, previously untreated cHL patient sample. The authors enriched CD8+ T cells from thawed PBMCs via magnetic negative selection. Newly diagnosed classical Hodgkin lymphoma PBMCs, still untreated, provided the comparison samples. V was pared by 1 base and J by 2 bases, with 6 bases between. Germline-derived CDR1 and CDR2 are MNHNS and SASEGT. CDR3 length equals 14 residues. This clone was seen a few times. The antigen is not known. Sequenced sample: CD8+ T cells from blood. The V gene is TRBV6-1, the J gene TRBJ1-5, with D perhaps matching TRBD1 (5 bases). The clonotype originates from a human donor with classical Hodgkin lymphoma. The CDR3 nucleotides read TGTGCCAGCAGTGAAGGGGGCGGCAATCAGCCCCAGCATTTT. Translated, it gives CASSEGGGNQPQHF.